This T cell receptor (beta chain) originates from a study of long-term antiretroviral therapy in people with HIV. CDR3 length: 11 amino acids. Germline assignment: CDR1 DFQATT and CDR2 SNEGSKA (reference sequence). V shed 2 bases and J shed 6 bases, with 7 bases lying between them. Survey level was the resolution at which the v3.0 immunoSEQ assay ran. The protocol was immunoSEQ multiplex PCR, while the TCRdb copy is restricted to in-frame clones and leaves out a portion. This table has 25,000 to 35,000 clones, around 84% appearing once. Regarding the study as a whole: Clones expanded before ART dominated the repertoire at all time points.

For this clone: Its antigen is unknown.

Treatment of all HIV participants took place in the United States. In each sample, roughly 1-11 million cryopreserved PBMC were present before DNA extraction. This clonotype was obtained from a woman in her 30s with HIV. The rearrangement links TRBV20-1 to TRBJ1-2; weak D call: TRBD1 (6 bases). Source: unsorted PBMCs, taken 0.8 years after starting antiretroviral therapy. In DNA form, the CDR3 reads TGCAGTGCTAGACAGGGGAATGGCTACACCTTC. Its translation is CSARQGNGYTF.